This section outlines one TCR beta chain sequence together with its context. Source study methods: Amplification of reference gene primers was used by the study to estimate nucleated cell counts. Clones were read by immunoSEQ multiplex PCR, and TCRdb kept only the in-frame ones, dropping some. Clonal size and the V and J genes are those of that table, whereas D and trimming came from the DNA. The sample has 150,000 or so clones; 88% are singletons. V lost 6 bases to trimming and J lost 8 bases, with 19 bases between them. The CDR3 is 13 amino acids. Germline V CDR1 and CDR2: DFQATT, SNEGSKA (reference sequence). These data are taken from a study of blood T cell repertoires in COVID-19. Across the whole study: The study drew acute and convalescent COVID-19 samples from the United States, Italy and Spain. T cells, B-cell-depleted T cells, or PBMCs provided the cDNA or gDNA that served as material.

Resolution of symptoms, clearance, or two negative PCRs was present in recovered Cohort 3 donors. This TCR came from a woman in her 50s who had recovered from COVID-19. The J gene is TRBJ1-2, the V gene TRBV20-1; D is unclear. Sequencing was performed on PBMCs or T cells enriched from blood (not recorded which). The CDR3 sequence: CSASRSLNRGYTF. The CDR3, as DNA: TGCAGTGCCAGTAGGAGTTTAAATCGGGGCTACACCTTC.